This TCR beta chain appears in the sequencing data of a study of molecular identifiers for immune sequencing clone quantification. Study summary: The replicate experiment used RNA from roughly 20,000 or 100,000 naive CD8 cells. This RNA was split into five aliquots, and four of them were sequenced.

Input for naive CD8 libraries was roughly 19,000 to 1,000,000 sorted cells; the RNA fraction used was 10%, 30% or 50%. Isolation of naive CD8 T cells was achieved by sorting on a CD8+CD4-CCR7+CD45RA+ phenotype. One entry per CDR3 protein results from TCRdb running MiXCR on the PCR reads. The data hold around 480,000 distinct CDR3 sequences, with under 30% observed a single time. A remark on this clonotype: Compared with germline, one end of the junction differs, possibly owing to a read error.

Specimen: naive CD8+ T cells from blood, with Jurkat cell RNA spiked in. The subset denotes: FACS-sorted CD8+CD4-CCR7+CD45RA+ naive T cells. The receptor was derived from a human donor in good health. Some libraries in this study had Jurkat cell RNA spiked in.

The CDR3 region is CATSPDTDLLSPLHF. CDR3 DNA sequence: TGCGCCACCAGCCCAGACACCGACTTATTGTCACCCCTCCACTTT. The chain links TRBV5-1 to TRBJ1-6; D is unclear. The CDR3 is 15 amino acids. Germline assignment: CDR1 SGHRS and CDR2 YFSETQ. The full variable domain, with the rest looked up from reference TRBV5-1 and TRBJ1-6, is KAGVTQTPRYLIKTRGQQVTLSCSPISGHRSVSWYQQTPGQGLQFLFEYFSETQRNKGNFPGRFSGRQFSNSRSEMNVSTLELGDSALYLCATSPDTDLLSPLHFGNGTRLTVT.